This T cell receptor (beta chain) stems from a study of T cell responses to AZD1222 COVID-19 vaccine. Overall study: Pooled in the analysis were second doses at about 4 or about 12 weeks.

CDR3 length: 16 residues. V was clipped by 8 bases and J by 8 bases; unmatched bases: 14. Per the germline V gene, CDR1 is WNHNN and CDR2 is SYGVQD (reference sequence). Notes on the study in general: Epitopes outside B.1.351 and B.1.1.7 mutated regions reportedly drew nearly half of spike TCRs. Two doses of AZD1222 preceded a rise in Spike-specific TCR breadth and depth. Recipients of AZD1222 seropositive at baseline numbered only 6 or 7.

This table comes from immunoSEQ multiplex PCR, and its TCRdb copy is limited to in-frame clones, with some not included. The sample consists of over 150,000 clones, 90% of them appearing once. In the case of this clone: As yet, its antigen is unknown.

The starting material was peripheral blood, obtained on day 0 of AZD1222 vaccination. The rearrangement links TRBV10-1 to TRBJ2-1; TRBD2 aligns across 11 bases. This TCR was sampled from an adult in good health. CDR3 sequence: CASSSALAGDRYEQFF. Here the CDR3 DNA reads TGCGCCAGCTCCTCCGCACTAGCGGGAGATCGCTATGAGCAGTTCTTC.